This TCR beta chain was sequenced during a study of cytomegalovirus exposure and HLA in healthy donors. CDR3 length: 16 amino acids. Trimming cost V 2 bases and J 6 bases; bases outside gene matches: 3. Germline V gives CDR1 ENHRY, CDR2 SYGVKD. Primers: 60 Vbeta forward and 13 Jbeta reverse. Profiled with immunoSEQ multiplex PCR; TCRdb holds only in-frame clones, not every one. The sample has 150,000 or so clones; roughly 76% are singletons. Material: PBMCs. V usage is TRBV10-3 and J usage is TRBJ2-1; 14 positions match TRBD2. The TCR sequence derives from a woman in her late teens or twenties in good health and CMV-seropositive. CDR3 sequence reads: CAISEPGLAGGNEQFF. The CDR3 bases are TGTGCCATCAGTGAGCCCGGACTAGCGGGAGGCAATGAGCAGTTCTTC.